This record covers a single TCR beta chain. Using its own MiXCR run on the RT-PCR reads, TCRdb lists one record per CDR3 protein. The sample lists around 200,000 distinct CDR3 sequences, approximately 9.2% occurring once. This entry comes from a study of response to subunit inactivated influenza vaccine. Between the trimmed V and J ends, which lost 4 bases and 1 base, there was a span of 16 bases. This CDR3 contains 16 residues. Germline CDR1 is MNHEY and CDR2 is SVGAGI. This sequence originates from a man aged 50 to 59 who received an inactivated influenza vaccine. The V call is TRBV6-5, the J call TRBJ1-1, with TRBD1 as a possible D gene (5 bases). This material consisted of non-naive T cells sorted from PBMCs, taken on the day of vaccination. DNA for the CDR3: TGTGCCAGCAGTTTGCCGAGAGGGGCGGGGAACACTGAAGCTTTCTTT. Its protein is CASSLPRGAGNTEAFF.